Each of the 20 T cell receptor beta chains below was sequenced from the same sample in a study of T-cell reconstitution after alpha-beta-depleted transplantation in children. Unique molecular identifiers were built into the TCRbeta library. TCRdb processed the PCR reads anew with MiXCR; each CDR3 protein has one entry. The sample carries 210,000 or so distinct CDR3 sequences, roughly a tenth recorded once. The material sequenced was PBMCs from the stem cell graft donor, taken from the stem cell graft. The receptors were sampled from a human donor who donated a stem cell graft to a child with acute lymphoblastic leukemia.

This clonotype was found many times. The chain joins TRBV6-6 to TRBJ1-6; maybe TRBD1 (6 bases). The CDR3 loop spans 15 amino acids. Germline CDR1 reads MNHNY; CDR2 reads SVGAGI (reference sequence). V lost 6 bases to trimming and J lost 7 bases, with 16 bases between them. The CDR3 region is CASRFDRFPNSPLHF. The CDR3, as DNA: TGTGCCAGCAGGTTCGACAGGTTCCCAAATTCACCCCTCCACTTT.

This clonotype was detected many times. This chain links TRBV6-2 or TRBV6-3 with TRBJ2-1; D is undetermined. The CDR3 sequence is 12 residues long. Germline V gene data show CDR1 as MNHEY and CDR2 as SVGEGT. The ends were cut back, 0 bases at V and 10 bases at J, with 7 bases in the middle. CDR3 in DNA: TGTGCCAGCAGTTACTCCCAAAGGGAGCAGTTCTTC. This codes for CASSYSQREQFF.

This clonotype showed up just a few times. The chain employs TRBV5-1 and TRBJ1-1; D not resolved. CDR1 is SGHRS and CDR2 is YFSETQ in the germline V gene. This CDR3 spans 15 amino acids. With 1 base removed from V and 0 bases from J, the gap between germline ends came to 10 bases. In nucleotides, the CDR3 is TGCGCCAGCAGCTTGTCCCCCGGGCTGAACACTGAAGCTTTCTTT. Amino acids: CASSLSPGLNTEAFF.

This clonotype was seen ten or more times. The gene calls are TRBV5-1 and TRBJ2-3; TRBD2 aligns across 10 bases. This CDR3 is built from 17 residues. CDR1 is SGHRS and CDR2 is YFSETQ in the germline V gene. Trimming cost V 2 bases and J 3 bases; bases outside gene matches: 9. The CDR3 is CASSFVSSGGSTDTQYF. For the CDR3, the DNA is TGCGCCAGCAGCTTTGTATCTAGCGGGGGATCGACAGATACGCAGTATTTT. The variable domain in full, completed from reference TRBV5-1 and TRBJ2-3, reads KAGVTQTPRYLIKTRGQQVTLSCSPISGHRSVSWYQQTPGQGLQFLFEYFSETQRNKGNFPGRFSGRQFSNSRSEMNVSTLELGDSALYLCASSFVSSGGSTDTQYFGPGTRLTVL.

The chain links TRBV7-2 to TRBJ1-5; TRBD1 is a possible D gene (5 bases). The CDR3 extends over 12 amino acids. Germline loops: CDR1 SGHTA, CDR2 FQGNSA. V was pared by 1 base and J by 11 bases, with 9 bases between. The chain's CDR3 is CASSLGGEAQHF. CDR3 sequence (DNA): TGTGCCAGCAGCTTAGGGGGGGAGGCCCAGCATTTT.

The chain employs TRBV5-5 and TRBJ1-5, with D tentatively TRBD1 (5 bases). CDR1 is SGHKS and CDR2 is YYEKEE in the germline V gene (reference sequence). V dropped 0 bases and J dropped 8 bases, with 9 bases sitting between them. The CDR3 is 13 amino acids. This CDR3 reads CASSLGGGKPQHF. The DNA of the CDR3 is TGTGCCAGCAGCTTGGGGGGGGGAAAGCCCCAGCATTTT.

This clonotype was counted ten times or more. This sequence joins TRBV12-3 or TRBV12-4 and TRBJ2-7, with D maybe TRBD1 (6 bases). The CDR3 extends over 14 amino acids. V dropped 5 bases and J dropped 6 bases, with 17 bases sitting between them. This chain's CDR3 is CASSRFGEGGEQYF. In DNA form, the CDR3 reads TGTGCCAGCAGTCGGTTTGGGGAAGGGGGCGAGCAGTACTTC.

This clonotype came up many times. The CDR3 region is CSVENNRNTGELFF. CDR3 in DNA: TGCAGCGTTGAAAATAACAGGAACACCGGGGAGCTGTTTTTT. The V call is TRBV29-1, the J call TRBJ2-2, with D unclear. CDR3 length: 14 residues. The germline V gene has CDR1 SQVTM and CDR2 ANQGSEA. Trimming left V 2 bases short and J 1 base short, with 8 bases between.

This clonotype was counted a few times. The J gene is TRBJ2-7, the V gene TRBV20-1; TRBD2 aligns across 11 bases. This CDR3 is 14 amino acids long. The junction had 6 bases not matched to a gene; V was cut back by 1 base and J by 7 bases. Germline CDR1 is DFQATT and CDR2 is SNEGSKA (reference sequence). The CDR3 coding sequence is TGCAGTGCTAGAGCTCGACTAGCGGGGAAAGAGCAGTACTTC. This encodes CSARARLAGKEQYF.

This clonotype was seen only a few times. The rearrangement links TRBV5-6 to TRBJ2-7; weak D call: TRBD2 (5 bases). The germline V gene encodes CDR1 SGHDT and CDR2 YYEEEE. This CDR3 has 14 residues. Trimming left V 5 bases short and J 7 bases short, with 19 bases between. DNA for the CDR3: TGTGCCAGCAGAGGTGCGGTCTCGGGAAAGGAGCAGTACTTC. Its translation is CASRGAVSGKEQYF.

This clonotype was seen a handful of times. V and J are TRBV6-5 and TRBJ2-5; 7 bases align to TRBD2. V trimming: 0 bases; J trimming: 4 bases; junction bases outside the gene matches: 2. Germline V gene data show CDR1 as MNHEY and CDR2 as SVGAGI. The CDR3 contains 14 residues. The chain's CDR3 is CASSYSPGGETQYF. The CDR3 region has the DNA TGTGCCAGCAGTTACTCGCCGGGGGGAGAGACCCAGTACTTC.

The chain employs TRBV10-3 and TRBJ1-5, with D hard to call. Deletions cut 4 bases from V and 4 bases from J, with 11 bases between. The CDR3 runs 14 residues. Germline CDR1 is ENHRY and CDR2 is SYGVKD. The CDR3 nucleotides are TGTGCCATCAGTGTTTACATCACGAATCAGCCCCAGCATTTT. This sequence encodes CAISVYITNQPQHF.

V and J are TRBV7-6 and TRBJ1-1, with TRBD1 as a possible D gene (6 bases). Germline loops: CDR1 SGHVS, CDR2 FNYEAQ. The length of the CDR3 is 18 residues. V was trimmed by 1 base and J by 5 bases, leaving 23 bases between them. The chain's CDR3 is CASSLVFPGARVPTEAFF. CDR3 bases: TGTGCCAGCAGCTTAGTGTTCCCAGGGGCGCGAGTCCCTACTGAAGCTTTCTTT.

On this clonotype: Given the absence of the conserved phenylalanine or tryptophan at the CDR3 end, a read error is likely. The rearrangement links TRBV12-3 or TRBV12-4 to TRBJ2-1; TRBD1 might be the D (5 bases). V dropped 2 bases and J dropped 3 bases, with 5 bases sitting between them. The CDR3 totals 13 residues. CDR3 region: CASSLRGYNEQFV. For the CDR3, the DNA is TGTGCCAGCAGTTTAAGGGGCTACAATGAGCAGTTCGTC.

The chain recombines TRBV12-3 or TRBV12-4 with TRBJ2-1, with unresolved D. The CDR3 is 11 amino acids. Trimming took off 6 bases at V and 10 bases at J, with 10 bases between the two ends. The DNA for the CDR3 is TGTGCCAGCAGCCCCCCTAAGGAGCAGTTCTTC. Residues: CASSPPKEQFF.

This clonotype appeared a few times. CDR3 in DNA: TGTGCCAGCAGTCGGGACAGGGCTTCTCGGGAGCAGTACTTC. Translating gives CASSRDRASREQYF. V is TRBV6-1 and J is TRBJ2-7; 9 bases map to TRBD1. The CDR3 runs to 14 residues. V gave up 5 bases and J gave up 7 bases; unmatched junction bases: 9. Looked up from germline, CDR1 is MNHNS and CDR2 is SASEGT.

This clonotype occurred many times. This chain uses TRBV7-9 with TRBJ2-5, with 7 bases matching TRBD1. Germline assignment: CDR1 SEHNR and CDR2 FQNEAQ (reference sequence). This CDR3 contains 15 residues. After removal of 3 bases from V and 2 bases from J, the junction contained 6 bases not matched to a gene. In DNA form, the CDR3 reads TGTGCCAGCAGCTTCGAATGGGACAGTCAAGAGACCCAGTACTTC. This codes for CASSFEWDSQETQYF.

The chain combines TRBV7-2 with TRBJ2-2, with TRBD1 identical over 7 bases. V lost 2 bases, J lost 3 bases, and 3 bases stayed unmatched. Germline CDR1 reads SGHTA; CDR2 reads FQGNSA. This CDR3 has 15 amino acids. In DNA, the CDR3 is TGTGCCAGCAGCTTACCCGACAGGGACACCGGGGAGCTGTTTTTT. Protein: CASSLPDRDTGELFF.

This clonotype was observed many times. This CDR3 reads CASSPPPKGTGELFF. The DNA for the CDR3 is TGTGCCAGCAGCCCGCCCCCAAAGGGCACCGGGGAGCTGTTTTTT. The chain has TRBV7-9 and TRBJ2-2; D gene uncertain. This CDR3 has 15 residues. V lost 5 bases and J 4 bases, leaving 14 bases between the germline ends. CDR1 and CDR2 (germline): SEHNR, FQNEAQ (reference sequence). Supplemented by reference TRBV7-9 and TRBJ2-2, the full variable domain reads DTGVSQNPRHKITKRGQNVTFRCDPISEHNRLYWYRQTLGQGPEFLTYFQNEAQLEKSRLLSDRFSAERPKGSFSTLEIQRTEQGDSAMYLCASSPPPKGTGELFFGEGSRLTVL.

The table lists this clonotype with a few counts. CDR3 residues: CASTDLAEYNEQFF. DNA of the CDR3: TGTGCCAGCACCGACCTAGCGGAATACAATGAGCAGTTCTTC. The rearrangement uses TRBV6-2 or TRBV6-3 and TRBJ2-1; 7 bases map to TRBD2. The CDR3 sequence is 14 residues long. CDR1 is MNHEY and CDR2 is SVGEGT in the germline V gene. With V trimmed by 7 bases and J by 4 bases, 7 bases remained unmatched.